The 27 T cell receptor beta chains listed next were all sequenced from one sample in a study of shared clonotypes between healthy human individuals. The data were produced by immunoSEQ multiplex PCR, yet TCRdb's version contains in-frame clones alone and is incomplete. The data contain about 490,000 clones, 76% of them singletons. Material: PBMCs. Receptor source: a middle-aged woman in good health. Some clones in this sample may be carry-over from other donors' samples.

DNA of the CDR3: TGTGCCAGCAGGAGGACAGGGGTTCGGGATGAAGCTTTCTTT. Encoded protein: CASRRTGVRDEAFF. The J gene is TRBJ1-1, the V gene TRBV6-5; 9 nucleotides agree with TRBD1. V trimming: 6 bases; J trimming: 7 bases; junction bases outside the gene matches: 9. CDR1 and CDR2 (germline): MNHEY, SVGAGI. The CDR3 consists of 14 residues.

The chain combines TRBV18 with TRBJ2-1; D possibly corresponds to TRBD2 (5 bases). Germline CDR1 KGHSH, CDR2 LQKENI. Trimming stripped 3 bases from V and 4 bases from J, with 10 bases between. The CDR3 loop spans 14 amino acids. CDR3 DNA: TGTGCCAGCTCACCGCGGGCATTATACAATGAGCAGTTCTTC. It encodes CASSPRALYNEQFF.

The CDR3 region has the DNA TGTGCCAGCAGCCCAGGACAGGGAAGGATCTCTGGAAACACCATATATTTT. Residues: CASSPGQGRISGNTIYF. This chain connects TRBV7-9 to TRBJ1-3; the match to TRBD1 covers 8 bases. Germline assignment: CDR1 SEHNR and CDR2 FQNEAQ (reference sequence). Trimming cost V 5 bases and J 0 bases; bases outside gene matches: 9. The length of the CDR3 is 17 residues.

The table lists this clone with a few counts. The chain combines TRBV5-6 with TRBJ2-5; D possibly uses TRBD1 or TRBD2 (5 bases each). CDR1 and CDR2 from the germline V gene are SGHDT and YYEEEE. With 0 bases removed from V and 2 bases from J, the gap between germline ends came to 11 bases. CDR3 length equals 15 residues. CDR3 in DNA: TGTGCCAGCAGCTTGGGGGCGAGGGGTCAAGAGACCCAGTACTTC. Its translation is CASSLGARGQETQYF.

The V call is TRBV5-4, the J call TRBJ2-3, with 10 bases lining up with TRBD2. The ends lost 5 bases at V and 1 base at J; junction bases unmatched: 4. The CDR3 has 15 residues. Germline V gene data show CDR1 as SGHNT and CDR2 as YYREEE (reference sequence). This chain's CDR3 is CASSSGTSGTDTQYF. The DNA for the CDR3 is TGTGCCAGCAGTTCCGGGACTAGCGGCACAGATACGCAGTATTTT. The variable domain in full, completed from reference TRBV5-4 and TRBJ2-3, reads ETGVTQSPTHLIKTRGQQVTLRCSSQSGHNTVSWYQQALGQGPQFIFQYYREEENGRGNFPPRFSGLQFPNYSSELNVNALELDDSALYLCASSSGTSGTDTQYFGPGTRLTVL.

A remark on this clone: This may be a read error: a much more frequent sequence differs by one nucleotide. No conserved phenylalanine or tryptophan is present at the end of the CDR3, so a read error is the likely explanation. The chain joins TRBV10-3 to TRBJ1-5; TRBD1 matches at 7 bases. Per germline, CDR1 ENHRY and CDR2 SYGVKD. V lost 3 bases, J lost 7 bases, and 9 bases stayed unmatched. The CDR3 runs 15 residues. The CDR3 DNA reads TGTGCCATCAGTGAAAGACAGGGTCAGGAACAGCCCCAGCATTAT. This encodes CAISERQGQEQPQHY.

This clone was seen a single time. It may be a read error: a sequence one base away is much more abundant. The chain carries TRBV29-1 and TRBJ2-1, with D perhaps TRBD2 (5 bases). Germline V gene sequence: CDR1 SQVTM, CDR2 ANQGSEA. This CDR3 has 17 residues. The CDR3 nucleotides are TGCAGCGCTGAAAGCTCAGGAACTATGGAGCGGAATAATGAGCAGTTCTTC. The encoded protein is CSAESSGTMERNNEQFF.

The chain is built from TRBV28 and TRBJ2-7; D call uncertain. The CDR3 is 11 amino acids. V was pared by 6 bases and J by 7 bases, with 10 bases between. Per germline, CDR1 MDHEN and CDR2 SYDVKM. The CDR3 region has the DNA TGTGCCAGCAGCATGGTGAGGGAGCAGTACTTC. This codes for CASSMVREQYF.

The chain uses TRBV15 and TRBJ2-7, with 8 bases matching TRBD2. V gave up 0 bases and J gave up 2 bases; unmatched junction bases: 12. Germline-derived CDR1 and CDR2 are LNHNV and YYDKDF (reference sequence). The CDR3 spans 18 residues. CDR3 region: CATSRDYVGGRNPYEQYF. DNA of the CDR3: TGTGCCACCAGCAGAGATTATGTAGGCGGGAGGAACCCCTACGAGCAGTACTTC.

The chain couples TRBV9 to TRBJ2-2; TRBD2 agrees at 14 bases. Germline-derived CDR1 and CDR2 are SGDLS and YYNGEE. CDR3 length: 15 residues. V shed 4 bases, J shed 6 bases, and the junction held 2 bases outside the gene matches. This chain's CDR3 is CASSPGLAGAGELFF. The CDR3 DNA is TGTGCCAGCAGCCCGGGACTAGCGGGAGCCGGGGAGCTGTTTTTT.

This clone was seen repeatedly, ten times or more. In DNA, the CDR3 is TGTGCCAGCAGTTCAGGCCGCTGGGACAGTGAAGCTTTCTTT. This sequence encodes CASSSGRWDSEAFF. The chain couples TRBV28 to TRBJ1-1, with 7 bases fitting TRBD1. Trimming took 4 bases from V and 7 from J; bases not matched to a gene: 9. CDR1 is MDHEN, CDR2 SYDVKM, per germline. CDR3 length: 14 residues.

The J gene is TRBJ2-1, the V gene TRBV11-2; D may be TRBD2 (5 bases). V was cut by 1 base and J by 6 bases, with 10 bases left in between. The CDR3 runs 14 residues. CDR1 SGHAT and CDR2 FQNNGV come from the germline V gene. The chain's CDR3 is CASSLGTRSNEQFF. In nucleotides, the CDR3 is TGTGCCAGCAGCTTAGGTACTAGGTCCAATGAGCAGTTCTTC.

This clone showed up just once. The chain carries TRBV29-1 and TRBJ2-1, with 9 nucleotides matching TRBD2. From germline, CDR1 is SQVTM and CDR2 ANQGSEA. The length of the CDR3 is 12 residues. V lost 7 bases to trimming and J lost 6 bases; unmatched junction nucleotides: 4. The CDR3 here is CSGGLAGNEQFF. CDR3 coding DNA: TGCAGCGGGGGACTAGCTGGCAATGAGCAGTTCTTC.

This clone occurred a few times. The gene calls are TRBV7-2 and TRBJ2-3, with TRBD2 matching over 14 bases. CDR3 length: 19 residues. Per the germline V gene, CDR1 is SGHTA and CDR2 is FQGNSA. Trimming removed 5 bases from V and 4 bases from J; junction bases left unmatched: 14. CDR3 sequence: CASSPRGTSGGLAADTQYF. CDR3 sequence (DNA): TGTGCCAGCAGCCCCAGAGGGACTAGCGGGGGCCTAGCGGCAGATACGCAGTATTTT.

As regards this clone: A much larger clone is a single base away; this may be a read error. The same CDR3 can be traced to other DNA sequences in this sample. CDR3 region: CASSLVGETQYF. Here the CDR3 DNA reads TGTGCCAGCAGCTTAGTAGGAGAGACCCAGTACTTC. The chain carries TRBV7-9 and TRBJ2-5, with unresolved D. This CDR3 is 12 amino acids long. CDR1 is SEHNR, CDR2 FQNEAQ, per germline (reference sequence). V lost 1 base and J lost 4, with 4 bases in between. Looking up the rest from reference TRBV7-9 and TRBJ2-5 gives the full variable domain: DTGVSQNPRHKITKRGQNVTFRCDPISEHNRLYWYRQTLGQGPEFLTYFQNEAQLEKSRLLSDRFSAERPKGSFSTLEIQRTEQGDSAMYLCASSLVGETQYFGPGTRLLVL.

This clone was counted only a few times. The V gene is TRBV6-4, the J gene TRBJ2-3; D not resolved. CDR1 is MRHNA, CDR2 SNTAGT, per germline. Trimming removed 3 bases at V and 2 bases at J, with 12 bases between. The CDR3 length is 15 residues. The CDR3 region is CASSESPDATDTQYF. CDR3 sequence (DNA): TGTGCCAGCAGTGAAAGCCCGGACGCCACAGATACGCAGTATTTT.

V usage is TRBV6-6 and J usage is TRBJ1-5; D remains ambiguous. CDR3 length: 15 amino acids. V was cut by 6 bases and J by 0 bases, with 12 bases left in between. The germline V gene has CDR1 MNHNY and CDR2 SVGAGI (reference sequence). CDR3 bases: TGTGCCAGCAGACCACGGACGGATAGCAATCAGCCCCAGCATTTT. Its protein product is CASRPRTDSNQPQHF.

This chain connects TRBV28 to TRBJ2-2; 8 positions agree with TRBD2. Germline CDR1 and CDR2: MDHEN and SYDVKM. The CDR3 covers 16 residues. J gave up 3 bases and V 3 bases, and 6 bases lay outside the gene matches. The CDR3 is CASSFGGASDTGELFF. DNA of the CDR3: TGTGCCAGCAGTTTCGGGGGGGCTAGTGACACCGGGGAGCTGTTTTTT.

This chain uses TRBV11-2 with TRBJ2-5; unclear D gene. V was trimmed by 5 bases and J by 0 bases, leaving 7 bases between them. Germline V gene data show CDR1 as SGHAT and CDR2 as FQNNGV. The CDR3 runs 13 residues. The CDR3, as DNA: TGTGCCAGCAGCAGACTGTACCAAGAGACCCAGTACTTC. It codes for CASSRLYQETQYF.

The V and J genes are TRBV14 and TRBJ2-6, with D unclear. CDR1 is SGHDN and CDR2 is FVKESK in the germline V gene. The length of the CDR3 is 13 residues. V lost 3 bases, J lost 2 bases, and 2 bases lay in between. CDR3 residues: CASSQTGANVLTF. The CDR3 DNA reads TGTGCCAGCAGCCAGACTGGGGCCAACGTCCTGACTTTC.

CDR3 coding DNA: TGTGCCAGCAGGACTAGCGTTCAAGAGACCCAGTACTTC. As protein: CASRTSVQETQYF. The chain couples TRBV2 to TRBJ2-5, with 8 nucleotides matching TRBD2. The CDR3 contains 13 residues. Germline V gives CDR1 SNHLY, CDR2 FYNNEI. J was trimmed by 2 bases and V by 6 bases; bases with no gene match: 2.

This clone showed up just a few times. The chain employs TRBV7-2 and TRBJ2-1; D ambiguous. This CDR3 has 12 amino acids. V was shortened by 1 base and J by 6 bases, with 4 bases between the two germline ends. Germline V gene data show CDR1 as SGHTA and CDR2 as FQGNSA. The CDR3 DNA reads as TGTGCCAGCAGCTTAGGATTCAATGAGCAGTTCTTC. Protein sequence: CASSLGFNEQFF.

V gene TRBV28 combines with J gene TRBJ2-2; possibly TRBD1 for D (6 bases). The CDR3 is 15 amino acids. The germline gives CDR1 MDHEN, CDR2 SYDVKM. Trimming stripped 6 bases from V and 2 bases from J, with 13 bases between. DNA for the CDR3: TGTGCCAGCAGGGGTCGGGACACCAACACCGGGGAGCTGTTTTTT. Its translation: CASRGRDTNTGELFF.

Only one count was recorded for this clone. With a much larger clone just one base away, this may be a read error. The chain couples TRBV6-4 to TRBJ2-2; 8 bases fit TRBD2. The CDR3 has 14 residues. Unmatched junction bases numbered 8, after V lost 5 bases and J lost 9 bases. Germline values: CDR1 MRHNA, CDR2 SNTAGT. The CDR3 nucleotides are TGTGCCAGCAGTCTCGGACTAGCCTCCCGGGAGCTGTTTTTT. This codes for CASSLGLASRELFF.

In DNA, the CDR3 is TGTGCCAGCTCAGGCCAGGGGAGCTACGAGCAGTACTTC. Amino acid sequence: CASSGQGSYEQYF. This chain connects TRBV18 to TRBJ2-7, with a tentative D call TRBD1 (6 bases). V was clipped by 5 bases and J by 3 bases, with 11 bases between them. The CDR3 consists of 13 residues. Per the germline V gene, CDR1 is KGHSH and CDR2 is LQKENI.

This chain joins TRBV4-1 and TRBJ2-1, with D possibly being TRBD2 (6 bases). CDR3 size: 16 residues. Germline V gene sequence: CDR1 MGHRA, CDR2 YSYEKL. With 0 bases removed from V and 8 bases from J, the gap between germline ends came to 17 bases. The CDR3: CASSQDQLRDDDEQFF. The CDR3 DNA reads TGCGCCAGCAGCCAAGATCAACTGCGGGACGACGATGAGCAGTTCTTC.

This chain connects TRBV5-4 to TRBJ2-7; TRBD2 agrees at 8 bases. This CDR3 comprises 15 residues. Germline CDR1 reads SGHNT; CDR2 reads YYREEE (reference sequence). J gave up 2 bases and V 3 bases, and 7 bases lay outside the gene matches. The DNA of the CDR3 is TGTGCCAGCAGCTCAGGACTAGCCGCACCCTACGAGCAGTACTTC. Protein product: CASSSGLAAPYEQYF.